This record covers a single TCR beta chain. Germline V gives CDR1 SEHNR, CDR2 FQNEAQ (reference sequence). Trimming cost V 0 bases and J 4 bases, with 9 bases left between them. This CDR3 comprises 14 residues. The data originate from a study of blood T cell repertoires in COVID-19. Only in-frame clones appear in the TCRdb table, and some are missing; sequencing was by immunoSEQ multiplex PCR. Among around 200,000 clones, 85% were seen once, and the ten largest hold approximately 19%. The receptor was isolated from a man in his forties or fifties who had recovered from COVID-19. This chain uses TRBV7-9 with TRBJ1-1; D is uncertain. Specimen: PBMCs or T cells enriched from blood (not recorded which). CDR3 bases: TGTGCCAGCAGCTTAGCAGGAGCGGGCACTGAAGCTTTCTTT. This encodes CASSLAGAGTEAFF. The full variable domain, in which reference TRBV7-9 and TRBJ1-1 provide the parts outside the CDR3, is DTGVSQNPRHKITKRGQNVTFRCDPISEHNRLYWYRQTLGQGPEFLTYFQNEAQLEKSRLLSDRFSAERPKGSFSTLEIQRTEQGDSAMYLCASSLAGAGTEAFFGQGTRLTVV.